What follows is one T cell receptor (beta chain) and its context. The antigen is undetermined. The source of the sample is a study of cytomegalovirus exposure and HLA in healthy donors. The V end was cut by 6 bases, the J end by 0 bases, with 15 bases between. CDR3 length equals 14 residues. The germline gives CDR1 GTSNPN, CDR2 SVGIG (reference sequence). With 60 Vbeta and 13 Jbeta primers, the PCR was carried out. Profiled with immunoSEQ multiplex PCR; TCRdb holds only in-frame clones, not every one. The sample lists approximately 130,000 clones, roughly four fifths occurring once. Study-wide results and caveats: Reports state that TCR beta sequences accurately predicted most subjects' HLA-A and HLA-B alleles. TRBV6-2, TRBV6-3 and some other V segments were unresolvable in 87-base-pair reads.

The rearrangement joins TRBV30 to TRBJ2-7; TRBD1 is a possible D gene (5 bases). This TCR was sampled from a woman in her thirties or forties in good health and CMV-seropositive. The sequencing input was PBMCs. CDR3 DNA sequence: TGTGCCTGCGAGTTCAGGGCGACCTCCTACGAGCAGTACTTC. This encodes CACEFRATSYEQYF. The variable domain in full, with the rest retrieved from reference TRBV30 and TRBJ2-7, is SQTIHQWPATLVQPVGSPLSLECTVEGTSNPNLYWYRQAAGRGLQLLFYSVGIGQISSEVPQNLSASRPQDRQFILSSKKLLLSDSGFYLCACEFRATSYEQYFGPGTRLTVT.